This TCR beta chain is drawn from a study of cytomegalovirus exposure and HLA in healthy donors (dated by TCRdb to about 2017). The study in broad terms: According to an earlier analysis of 587 of the donors, roughly 180 million T cells yielded 120 million or so unique TCR beta sequences and about 300 Gb of sequence data. The study was designed to test whether signatures of past pathogen exposure could be identified by cataloging public T cell receptors. The number of donors typed differed by locus, with about 629-630 for A, B, C, DRB1 and DQB1, 522 for DQA1, 600 to 610 for DPA1, and 400 to 490 for DPB1. All discovery cohort repertoires had been generated using a single sequencing platform. Alongside the repertoire data, information on donor age, sex, ethnicity and CMV serostatus was compiled. The T cell repertoires of some 670 subjects were profiled by immunosequencing and related to cytomegalovirus serostatus. Both class I and class II loci were covered by HLA typing, at four-digit resolution. Of the 300 to 500 genotyped donors, less than 85% were placed in the genetic ancestry cluster associated with self-reported Caucasian donors. Along with the roughly 670-subject first cohort, a separate validation cohort of around 120 different subjects was used. Rather than using new phenotypic data, the later analysis identified candidate immune exposures from TCR beta sequences and from how often those sequences occurred across donors. On average, 235,054 unique TCR beta nucleotide sequences were sequenced per donor among some 430 genotyped donors of the cohort, with roughly 18% of those sequences being non-productive. An early release that covered fewer than 750 HLA-typed donors contained around 330 gigabases of sequencing data and tens of millions of unique TCR sequences. Genome-wide SNP genotypes for about 55% of the roughly 670 donors were used in a later genetic analysis, which treated that subset as a discovery cohort. High-throughput TCR immunosequencing, statistical association of individual TCRs with disease status, and machine learning were combined to predict cytomegalovirus infection status. Several DR-DQ haplotypes were treated as single units for association and clustering because of strong linkage in the cohort. To study patterns of TCR occurrence, a later analysis re-analyzed previously published TCR beta repertoires from 500 to 850 donors and added high-resolution HLA genotyping. An earlier analysis of 587 of the donors used high-throughput TCR beta sequencing to judge whether each TCR beta V gene segment behaved as functional or pseudogenic. The investigation overall reported the following: A cluster of highly shared sequence variants was judged likely to represent a technical artifact of the sequencing pipeline. According to a later analysis, parvovirus B19, influenza, CMV and Epstein-Barr virus appeared linked to several top co-occurrence clusters. In the study, approximately 150 TCR beta chains were listed as associated with cytomegalovirus. CMV serostatus was the only immune exposure information available for the cohort. A later genetic analysis associated a missense DCLRE1C variant with V-gene and J-gene trimming of TCR beta chains, and an independent cohort replicated the association. Over 15 rarely observed V segments, including chromosome 9 orphons, were excluded from the earlier analysis of several hundred of the donors because counts were too low. Assigning TCR associations to individual alleles was difficult when HLA alleles, especially DR and DQ, strongly co-occurred. Some IMGT-functional V segments, including TRBV6-2 and TRBV6-3, could not be told apart with the 87-base-pair reads, so those segments were excluded. A further reported finding was that TCR beta sequences accurately predicted the HLA-A and HLA-B alleles for most subjects in the first cohort. According to a later analysis, most CMV-associated TCR beta chains appeared to be HLA-restricted, and the HLA associations seemed to be driven largely by CMV exposure. Cytomegalovirus status was reported to be diagnosed by the classifier with high specificity and sensitivity in both the original and validation cohorts. In an earlier analysis of around 500 of the donors, most TCR beta V segments appeared in productive rearrangements about 90% or about 30% of the time, broadly matching IMGT annotations. In vitro tests confirmed that a few of the cytomegalovirus-associated TCR beta chains recognize cytomegalovirus antigens. A later analysis found that HLA-associated TCR beta chains were more clonally expanded and had lower generation probabilities than equally common non-associated chains. In a later analysis, TCR association rates were found to vary across HLA loci, with the most associated TCRs seen for DRB1 alleles and the fewest for HLA-C alleles. In a later analysis, some 17,000 TCR beta sequences were associated with specific HLA alleles at a false discovery rate of 0.05. The authors suggested that the approach could potentially be extended to other disease states and immunological phenotypes. Linkage disequilibrium might explain the correlated functional status among segregating V segments, but an unknown experimental factor could not be ruled out. A later genetic analysis reported fewer N-insertions in productive TCRs among donors in an Asian-associated ancestry cluster than the approximately 700-donor mean. Because some donors lacked HLA typing at each locus, the association tests relied only on the typed subset. In this cohort, only TCR beta chains were sequenced, and detectable features were limited by the absence of alpha or paired-chain data. Presence/absence analyses assumed roughly uniform sequencing depth across donors, an assumption that may not hold. Most TCR sequences were seen in very few donors, while some public TCRs were found in many individuals.

V is clipped by 2 bases and J by 3 bases, and the sequence between their germline boundaries is 16 bases long. Measured from the cysteine to the phenylalanine, the CDR3 is 16 residues long. Kept here is only the CDR3 DNA, which spans 48 bases and is read in frame from base 1. CDR1 is given as MGHRA and CDR2 as YSYEKL, both from the germline V gene. The cohort was made up of under 800 healthy bone marrow donors. At the time of sampling, all cohort members were nominally healthy, though unrecorded immune exposures were likely present. The donor tested CMV seropositive, placing the donor among the 250 to 350 seropositive members of the cohort. Each donor provided a peripheral blood sample, and peripheral blood mononuclear cells were used for TCR beta sequencing. The Qiagen DNeasy Blood Extraction Kit was used to extract genomic DNA from the blood cell samples. Details on this clone: Its specific antigen is unknown. Base-call qualities are not available, and no considerably larger clone is one nucleotide away.

Libraries were prepared through the immunoSEQ multiplex PCR assay. For the multiplex PCR, a mixture combining 60 forward primers for TCR Vbeta segments and 13 reverse primers for TCR Jbeta segments was used. Amplification of the CDR3 region of rearranged TCR beta genes was performed with a multiplex PCR assay on genomic DNA. The Illumina HiSeq System was used to sequence the amplified TCR beta libraries as 87-base-pair reads. The source study handled its data this way. Across the roughly 700 repertoires, a later analysis counted 75 million to 90 million unique TCR beta chains, around 10 million of which were shared by at least two donors. To remove PCR and sequencing errors, raw reads were error-corrected and collapsed into unique sequences using a nearest-neighbor algorithm that merged closely related sequences. V, D and J gene segments were assigned by aligning CDR3 sequences to IMGT reference sequences. Each retained sequence needed at least a six-nucleotide match to both a V gene segment and a J gene segment. Rearrangements were classified as productive when the CDR3 lacked stop codons and remained in frame with V and J, and all other rearrangements were classified as non-productive. CDR3 was defined by IMGT convention, running from the second conserved V-encoded cysteine to the conserved J-encoded phenylalanine. Sequences without an unambiguous match to a single V gene segment were excluded from the earlier analysis of about 600 of the donors. An earlier analysis of 450 to 650 of the donors called V segments functional above 56.7% productive rearrangements and segregating when the between-donor standard deviation exceeded 5%. A statistical classification framework was built to diagnose cytomegalovirus status from the catalog of TCR beta chain sequences. In a later analysis, V and J genes were assigned by comparing TCR nucleotide sequences against IMGT/GENE-DB human TR gene sequences. A later analysis assigned CDR3 sequences and most-parsimonious VDJ recombination scenarios with the TCRdist pipeline. In a later analysis, each TCR beta chain was defined by its CDR3 amino acid sequence together with its V-gene family, and reads without a unique V-gene family were excluded. To address suspected cross-contamination and a sequencing artifact, a later analysis removed some 620 highly shared, low-generation-probability nucleotide sequences. In a later analysis, a clonal expansion index was calculated for each public chain from normalized within-repertoire ranks of inferred template counts. A later analysis computed generation probabilities with a VDJ recombination model fitted to out-of-frame rearrangements, and checked the results against IGoR. In a later analysis, hypergeometric tests were used to score TCR-TCR, TCR-HLA and TCR-CMV co-occurrence, with a repertoire-size bias correction applied to TCR pairs. In a later analysis, false discovery rates were estimated by permuting HLA or CMV assignments 20 times. In a later analysis, co-occurring TCRs were grouped using DBSCAN, with TCRdist sequence similarity added in when clustering inside HLA-allele-positive subsets. Repertoires with fewer than 30,000 or more than 120,000 public chains were left out of co-occurrence clustering, as were five repertoires with anomalous nucleotide sharing. In TCRdb, the immuneACCESS table is reduced to in-frame sequences with V and J assigned. These tables do not hold every clone; where another copy was compared, an unresolved V gene accounts for under half, and the others remain unexplained. V, J and clone size are taken as reported in that table, and D and trimming were inferred from the DNA itself. The sample profile shows 150,000 or so clones; around 80% of them were found once. The ten largest clones capture roughly 4.7% of the sample.

Recombination connected TRBV4-1 to TRBJ1-1; confidence is insufficient to name the D gene. The sequenced sample was PBMCs. The TCR sequence derives from a woman in her fifties or sixties in good health and CMV-seropositive. DNA sequence: TGCGCCAGCAGCCAACCAAGGATCCCGACACACACTGAAGCTTTCTTT. It encodes CASSQPRIPTHTEAFF.